These 28 T cell receptor beta chains were sequenced from one sample in a study of cytomegalovirus exposure and HLA in healthy donors. PCR primers comprised 60 Vbeta and 13 Jbeta primers. The protocol was immunoSEQ multiplex PCR, while the TCRdb copy is restricted to in-frame clones and leaves out a portion. The table lists roughly 190,000 clones, roughly 80% of them singletons. Material: PBMCs. These receptors were taken from a woman younger than 30 in good health and CMV-seronegative.

This rearrangement joins TRBV5-1 to TRBJ2-1; 9 bases align to TRBD1. Germline assignment: CDR1 SGHRS and CDR2 YFSETQ. This CDR3 spans 14 amino acids. The junction had 3 bases not matched to a gene; V was cut back by 2 bases and J by 6 bases. The DNA of the CDR3 is TGCGCCAGCAGCTTAGTGACAGGGGGCAATGAGCAGTTCTTC. Translation: CASSLVTGGNEQFF.

This chain uses TRBV6-5 with TRBJ1-5; perhaps TRBD1 as D (5 bases). The V and J ends lost 2 bases and 5 bases respectively, with 13 bases between them. The CDR3 has 15 amino acids. Germline V CDR1 and CDR2: MNHEY, SVGAGI. CDR3 DNA: TGTGCCAGCAGTTACGCGGGACCTGATCATCAGCCCCAGCATTTT. Its translation: CASSYAGPDHQPQHF.

J is TRBJ2-7 and V is TRBV4-2, with TRBD2 matching over 8 bases. The CDR3 spans 14 residues. Germline lookup yields CDR1 LGHNA and CDR2 YNFKEQ. Unmatched junction bases numbered 4, after V lost 4 bases and J lost 2 bases. The CDR3 DNA sequence: TGTGCCAGCAGCCCTGGACTAGCAGCCTACGAGCAGTACTTC. Translation: CASSPGLAAYEQYF.

This clone was found a few times. This chain joins TRBV29-1 and TRBJ1-2; 11 bases align to TRBD1. V lost 4 bases, J lost 3 bases, and 1 base stayed unmatched. Germline V lookup: CDR1 SQVTM, CDR2 ANQGSEA. The CDR3 covers 13 residues. CDR3 nucleotides: TGCAGCGTTGGGACAGGGGGCGACTATGGCTACACCTTC. Translating gives CSVGTGGDYGYTF.

V gene TRBV7-6 combines with J gene TRBJ1-4; 10 positions agree with TRBD1. The V and J ends lost 5 bases and 10 bases, in that order; junction bases with no gene match: 7. The CDR3 totals 14 residues. The germline V gene has CDR1 SGHVS and CDR2 FNYEAQ. The CDR3 sequence is CASSLGQGVSKLFF. CDR3 bases: TGTGCCAGCAGCCTCGGACAGGGGGTATCAAAACTGTTTTTT.

The chain employs TRBV5-4 and TRBJ2-1; 7 positions match TRBD2. The CDR3 runs to 18 residues. Germline V gene lookup returns CDR1 SGHNT and CDR2 YYREEE (reference sequence). Trimming at V came to 8 bases and at J to 0 bases, leaving 17 bases not matched to a gene. The CDR3 protein is CASSLLGAGDRSYNEQFF. The CDR3 region has the DNA TGTGCCAGTTCTCTCCTCGGTGCGGGGGACCGCTCCTACAATGAGCAGTTCTTC.

The chain couples TRBV7-9 to TRBJ1-2, with a tentative D call TRBD1 (5 bases). The length of the CDR3 is 14 residues. V was pared by 3 bases and J by 1 base, with 9 bases between. The germline V gene encodes CDR1 SEHNR and CDR2 FQNEAQ (reference sequence). CDR3 in DNA: TGTGCCAGCAGCTTCAGGGCTGTTAACTATGGCTACACCTTC. This gives the protein CASSFRAVNYGYTF.

This rearrangement joins TRBV5-4 to TRBJ2-3; 7 bases line up with TRBD2. This CDR3 region has 15 residues. Losses at the gene ends were 1 base for V and 3 bases for J; bases not matched to a gene: 5. Germline values: CDR1 SGHNT, CDR2 YYREEE (reference sequence). In nucleotides, the CDR3 is TGTGCCAGCAGCTTGTGGAGCGGGGTGACAGATACGCAGTATTTT. This codes for CASSLWSGVTDTQYF.

The gene calls are TRBV14 and TRBJ1-3; perhaps TRBD1 as D (5 bases). Germline CDR1 SGHDN, CDR2 FVKESK. The CDR3 consists of 13 residues. Trimming left V 3 bases short and J 6 bases short, with 9 bases between. The CDR3 DNA follows: TGTGCCAGCAGCCAGCAACAGGCAAACACCATATATTTT. Translated: CASSQQQANTIYF.

The sample holds one count of this clone. The J gene is TRBJ1-2, the V gene TRBV19, with 7 bases identical to TRBD1. The trim removed 9 bases at V and 7 bases at J, leaving 8 bases unmatched. Germline CDR1 LNHDA, CDR2 SQIVND (reference sequence). The CDR3 length is 12 residues. The CDR3 region has the DNA TGTGCCAGCATAGGGACAGAGAGTGGCTACACCTTC. It translates to CASIGTESGYTF. Complete variable domain (other parts from reference TRBV19 and TRBJ1-2): DGGITQSPKYLFRKEGQNVTLSCEQNLNHDAMYWYRQDPGQGLRLIYYSQIVNDFQKGDIAEGYSVSREKKESFPLTVTSAQKNPTAFYLCASIGTESGYTFGSGTRLTVV.

This rearrangement joins TRBV4-2 to TRBJ1-3; 10 nucleotides match TRBD1. After removal of 6 bases from V and 6 bases from J, the junction contained 5 bases not matched to a gene. CDR1 and CDR2 (germline): LGHNA, YNFKEQ. The CDR3 is made up of 14 amino acids. The CDR3 sequence: CASRRGTGENTIYF. Here the CDR3 DNA reads TGTGCCAGCAGACGGGGGACAGGGGAAAACACCATATATTTT.

The chain uses TRBV18 and TRBJ2-2; maybe TRBD1 (6 bases). CDR1 and CDR2 (germline): KGHSH, LQKENI. Trimming took off 5 bases at V and 3 bases at J, with 10 bases between the two ends. The CDR3 is 14 amino acids. The CDR3: CASSGGADTGELFF. The CDR3 DNA follows: TGTGCCAGCTCAGGGGGCGCGGACACCGGGGAGCTGTTTTTT. The variable domain in full, completed from reference TRBV18 and TRBJ2-2, reads NAGVMQNPRHLVRRRGQEARLRCSPMKGHSHVYWYRQLPEEGLKFMVYLQKENIIDESGMPKERFSAEFPKEGPSILRIQQVVRGDSAAYFCASSGGADTGELFFGEGSRLTVL.

The chain recombines TRBV5-1 with TRBJ2-7; perhaps TRBD2 as D (5 bases). This CDR3 region has 15 residues. V was trimmed by 0 bases and J by 6 bases, leaving 16 bases between them. Germline CDR1 reads SGHRS; CDR2 reads YFSETQ. The chain's CDR3 is CASSLGPPGVVEQYF. The CDR3 DNA is TGCGCCAGCAGCTTGGGCCCGCCCGGGGTAGTCGAGCAGTACTTC.

The CDR3 protein is CASRTGERTDTQYF. CDR3 DNA: TGCGCCAGCCGGACAGGGGAAAGAACAGATACGCAGTATTTT. The chain has TRBV5-1 and TRBJ2-3, with 9 bases lining up with TRBD1. CDR3 length: 14 residues. Germline V CDR1 and CDR2: SGHRS, YFSETQ. The ends lost 7 bases at V and 3 bases at J; junction bases unmatched: 6.

The chain carries TRBV27 and TRBJ2-5; D perhaps matches TRBD2 (6 bases). The tail of the sequence fits TRBJ2-7 better, so the J call may be wrong. The germline V gene has CDR1 MNHEY and CDR2 SMNVEV (reference sequence). The CDR3 runs 14 residues. The CDR3 here is CASSLGGVGNEQYF. The CDR3 DNA reads TGTGCCAGCAGTTTGGGAGGTGTAGGGAACGAGCAGTACTTC.

The chain uses TRBV6-5 and TRBJ2-1; D is possibly TRBD1 (6 bases). This CDR3 has 13 residues. Germline values: CDR1 MNHEY, CDR2 SVGAGI. Trimming pared 3 bases from V and 10 bases from J, leaving 13 bases between. This chain's CDR3 is CASSYSTGGEQFF. The CDR3, as DNA: TGTGCCAGCAGTTATTCGACAGGAGGCGAGCAGTTCTTC.

A word on this clone: An end of the junction differs from the germline gene, which may be a read error. The genes are TRBV2 and TRBJ1-4; no firm D call. The CDR3 runs to 16 residues. Germline lookup yields CDR1 SNHLY and CDR2 FYNNEI. CDR3 in DNA: TGTGCCAGCACTGAAAGTGGTTCCCACGCGCGTGAAAAACTGTTTTTT. It encodes CASTESGSHAREKLFF.

CDR3 nucleotides: TGTGCCAGCTCACCAGGCGCAGGGATGAACACTGAAGCTTTCTTT. Encoded protein: CASSPGAGMNTEAFF. The chain recombines TRBV18 with TRBJ1-1, with D possibly being TRBD1 (5 bases). This CDR3 contains 15 residues. The germline V gene encodes CDR1 KGHSH and CDR2 LQKENI. V lost 2 bases and J lost 0, with 10 bases in between. The full variable domain, its missing parts supplied by reference TRBV18 and TRBJ1-1, is NAGVMQNPRHLVRRRGQEARLRCSPMKGHSHVYWYRQLPEEGLKFMVYLQKENIIDESGMPKERFSAEFPKEGPSILRIQQVVRGDSAAYFCASSPGAGMNTEAFFGQGTRLTVV.

The V gene is TRBV18, the J gene TRBJ2-2; 10 nucleotides agree with TRBD2. Per germline, CDR1 KGHSH and CDR2 LQKENI. J gave up 7 bases and V 3 bases, and 8 bases lay outside the gene matches. The CDR3 length is 16 residues. For the CDR3, the DNA is TGTGCCAGCTCACCTTGGTCTAGCGGGAGTGGCGGGGAGCTGTTTTTT. As protein: CASSPWSSGSGGELFF. Filled out from reference TRBV18 and TRBJ2-2, the complete variable domain reads NAGVMQNPRHLVRRRGQEARLRCSPMKGHSHVYWYRQLPEEGLKFMVYLQKENIIDESGMPKERFSAEFPKEGPSILRIQQVVRGDSAAYFCASSPWSSGSGGELFFGEGSRLTVL.

The chain is built from TRBV6-1 and TRBJ2-1, with 8 bases identical to TRBD2. The trim removed 8 bases at V and 4 bases at J, leaving 7 bases unmatched. The CDR3 has 14 residues. Germline CDR1 reads MNHNS; CDR2 reads SASEGT. The chain's CDR3 is CASGLAGPYNEQFF. CDR3 in DNA: TGTGCCAGCGGCCTAGCGGGTCCGTACAATGAGCAGTTCTTC.

This clone was observed a handful of times. This chain links TRBV11-2 with TRBJ1-1, with D tentatively TRBD1 (6 bases). The V and J ends lost 5 bases and 2 bases respectively, with 12 bases between them. The CDR3 covers 14 residues. Germline V gene lookup returns CDR1 SGHAT and CDR2 FQNNGV. CDR3 residues: CASSPGGLNTEAFF. CDR3 bases: TGTGCCAGCAGCCCGGGGGGCCTAAACACTGAAGCTTTCTTT.

The genes are TRBV5-6 and TRBJ2-3, with TRBD2 matching over 8 bases. The germline V gene has CDR1 SGHDT and CDR2 YYEEEE. V lost 4 bases and J lost 0; bases outside the gene matches: 10. This CDR3 has 17 amino acids. DNA of the CDR3: TGTGCCAGCAGCCCTGGAGGTAGCGGGATGAGCACAGATACGCAGTATTTT. Protein: CASSPGGSGMSTDTQYF. The entire variable domain, with the rest obtained from reference TRBV5-6 and TRBJ2-3, is as follows: DAGVTQSPTHLIKTRGQQVTLRCSPKSGHDTVSWYQQALGQGPQFIFQYYEEEERQRGNFPDRFSGHQFPNYSSELNVNALLLGDSALYLCASSPGGSGMSTDTQYFGPGTRLTVL.

This clone occurred a few times. The chain couples TRBV5-1 to TRBJ2-2; 12 nucleotides line up with TRBD2. After removal of 3 bases from V and 3 bases from J, the junction contained 0 bases not matched to a gene. The length of the CDR3 is 15 residues. CDR1 is SGHRS, CDR2 YFSETQ, per germline. This CDR3 is CASSSSGGDTGELFF. The DNA for the CDR3 is TGCGCCAGCAGCTCTAGCGGGGGGGACACCGGGGAGCTGTTTTTT.

This clone was counted a few times. This sequence joins TRBV25-1 and TRBJ2-7; 9 positions agree with TRBD2. This CDR3 spans 13 amino acids. V lost 5 bases to trimming and J lost 2 bases; unmatched junction nucleotides: 1. Looked up from germline, CDR1 is MGHDK and CDR2 is SYGVNS. The CDR3 region has the DNA TGTGCCAGCAGTAGCGGGGGGCCCTACGAGCAGTACTTC. Protein: CASSSGGPYEQYF.

V and J are TRBV7-8 and TRBJ2-7; tentative D call: TRBD1 (6 bases). This CDR3 is built from 14 residues. The germline CDR1 and CDR2 sequences are SGHVS and FQNEAQ. V was shortened by 7 bases and J by 2 bases, with 15 bases between the two germline ends. The CDR3 DNA reads as TGTGCCAGCACCTCCGGGACAACACCCTACGAGCAGTACTTC. It yields the protein CASTSGTTPYEQYF.

The chain is built from TRBV2 and TRBJ2-1; 11 bases fit TRBD2. Germline CDR1 is SNHLY and CDR2 is FYNNEI. The junction had 12 bases not matched to a gene; V was cut back by 3 bases and J by 8 bases. CDR3 length equals 17 residues. The CDR3 region is CASSESLAGGPLDEQFF. The CDR3 coding sequence is TGTGCCAGCAGTGAGTCCTTAGCGGGGGGGCCTCTTGATGAGCAGTTCTTC.

Remarks on this clone: A junction boundary mismatches the germline segment, possibly from a read error. V gene TRBV6-5 combines with J gene TRBJ2-1; 7 bases match TRBD1. The CDR3 consists of 13 residues. Germline V gene sequence: CDR1 MNHEY, CDR2 SVGAGI. The CDR3 loop reads CASRSRGYNEQLF. The CDR3 DNA is TGTGCCAGCAGGAGCAGGGGGTACAATGAGCAGCTCTTC.

V and J are TRBV7-2 and TRBJ2-5; 11 bases line up with TRBD2. The CDR3 spans 15 residues. Looked up from germline, CDR1 is SGHTA and CDR2 is FQGNSA. V gave up 5 bases and J gave up 5 bases; unmatched junction bases: 7. The CDR3 loop is CASSETSGAVETQYF. The CDR3 region has the DNA TGTGCCAGCAGCGAGACTAGCGGGGCGGTTGAGACCCAGTACTTC.